The 4 T cell receptor beta chains reported below all come from one sample, sequenced in a study of blood T cell repertoires in COVID-19. Generated by immunoSEQ multiplex PCR, the TCRdb table keeps only in-frame clones and is missing some. Altogether under 300,000 clones are present, more than 75% being singletons, with the ten largest covering around 3.3%. Sequencing input: PBMCs or T cells enriched from blood (not recorded which). The receptors derive from a woman between 40 and 50 years old with acute COVID-19.

The chain recombines TRBV27 with TRBJ1-4, with 9 nucleotides matching TRBD1. In germline, CDR1 is MNHEY, CDR2 SMNVEV (reference sequence). The CDR3 totals 15 residues. The V gene end was trimmed by 5 bases and the J gene end by 2 bases; junction bases not matched to a gene: 3. The CDR3 loop reads CASSPTGGTNEKLFF. The CDR3 bases are TGTGCCAGCAGTCCTACAGGGGGCACTAATGAAAAACTGTTTTTT. The full variable domain, with the rest looked up from reference TRBV27 and TRBJ1-4, is EAQVTQNPRYLITVTGKKLTVTCSQNMNHEYMSWYRQDPGLGLRQIYYSMNVEVTDKGDVPEGYKVSRKEKRNFPLILESPSPNQTSLYFCASSPTGGTNEKLFFGSGTQLSVL.

The rearrangement uses TRBV19 and TRBJ1-4; D not resolved. Germline CDR1 LNHDA, CDR2 SQIVND (reference sequence). There are 17 residues in the CDR3. V was cut by 4 bases and J by 8 bases, with 23 bases left in between. Written as DNA, the CDR3 is TGTGCCAGTAGTAAACCCCTGGAAACAGCCAGTGGGGAAAAACTGTTTTTT. Protein: CASSKPLETASGEKLFF.

This chain links TRBV4-1 with TRBJ1-1; tentative D call: TRBD1 (6 bases). V shed 5 bases and J shed 4 bases, with 11 bases lying between them. CDR1 is MGHRA, CDR2 YSYEKL, per germline. CDR3 size: 13 residues. This chain's CDR3 is CASSAQGFTEAFF. The CDR3 DNA is TGCGCCAGCAGCGCACAGGGATTCACTGAAGCTTTCTTT.

V gene TRBV4-1 combines with J gene TRBJ1-1, with 8 bases identical to TRBD1. The V and J ends lost 3 bases and 0 bases, in that order; junction bases with no gene match: 3. The CDR3 has 15 residues. CDR1 is MGHRA, CDR2 YSYEKL, per germline. The CDR3 spells CASSQDRELNTEAFF. The CDR3, as DNA: TGCGCCAGCAGCCAGGACAGGGAACTGAACACTGAAGCTTTCTTT.